Sequencing of this TCR beta chain was carried out in a study of response to subunit inactivated influenza vaccine. Of note for this clonotype: Its antigen is undetermined.

TCRdb re-derived calls from the RT-PCR reads in MiXCR, one entry per CDR3 protein. The table records around 520,000 distinct CDR3 sequences, 25% of them present only once. Notes on the study in general: With each seasonal influenza vaccination, the authors suggested, few new T cells are recruited.

The CDR3 has 15 amino acids. The ends were cut back, 5 bases at V and 8 bases at J, with 21 bases in the middle. The V call is TRBV12-3 or TRBV12-4, the J call TRBJ1-2, with a possible D match to TRBD1 (6 bases). The specimen comprised CD4+ T cells sorted from PBMCs, sampled 5 to 6 days after vaccination. The source of this sequence is a man in his fifties who received an inactivated influenza vaccine. CDR3 residues: CASSLVPGRGKGYTF. CDR3 coding DNA: TGTGCCAGCAGTCTGGTCCCGGGCAGGGGAAAGGGCTACACCTTC.